The 10 T cell receptor beta chains given below trace back to one sample, sequenced in a study of regulatory T cells in long-lasting Graves disease. Indicated time point: newly diagnosed GD, antithyroid drugs for less than 3 months. Scientists built the TCR library using RNA that was extracted from PBMCs. Investigators prepared the TCR beta libraries by applying iRepertoire HTBI primers and Arm-PCR of CDR3 regions. TCRdb reprocessed the multiplex PCR reads via MiXCR and lists one record per CDR3 protein. The repertoire consists of 680,000 or so distinct CDR3 sequences, with around 15% occurring once and the leading ten covering 15% to 20%. This same sample was also part of a study on T cells in Graves' hyperthyroidism and ophthalmopathy.

The sample was peripheral blood mononuclear cells (PBMCs), taken at new diagnosis, from a patient treated with antithyroid drugs. The receptors shown here come from a woman under 40 with Graves disease.

This clonotype was recorded a few times. This chain connects TRBV6-1 to TRBJ2-7; D is perhaps TRBD1 (6 bases). The CDR3 has 15 residues. The V end lost 6 bases, the J end lost 3 bases, and 18 bases lay between the germline ends. The V gene's germline CDR1 is MNHNS and CDR2 SASEGT. The CDR3 loop is CASSQGYRQDYEQYF. CDR3 nucleotide sequence: TGTGCCAGCAGCCAAGGCTACAGACAGGACTACGAGCAGTACTTC.

This clonotype was counted ten times or more. The chain combines TRBV28 with TRBJ2-5; D may be TRBD1 (6 bases). Germline CDR1 is MDHEN and CDR2 is SYDVKM. The CDR3 is 14 residues long. V lost 6 bases and J 5 bases, leaving 16 bases between the germline ends. The CDR3 DNA reads as TGTGCCAGCAGACCAGCAGGGGCGCGGGAGACCCAGTACTTC. It codes for CASRPAGARETQYF. The whole variable domain, filled in from reference TRBV28 and TRBJ2-5, reads DVKVTQSSRYLVKRTGEKVFLECVQDMDHENMFWYRQDPGLGLRLIYFSYDVKMKEKGDIPEGYSVSREKKERFSLILESASTNQTSMYLCASRPAGARETQYFGPGTRLLVL.

The sample holds many counts of this clonotype. The chain recombines TRBV3-1 with TRBJ2-1; 11 bases match TRBD1. The CDR3 has 16 amino acids. Per germline, CDR1 LGHDT and CDR2 YNNKEL (reference sequence). V shed 5 bases and J 14 bases; nucleotides not matched to a gene: 17. This chain's CDR3 is CASSETNPRTGGLEFF. In DNA, the CDR3 is TGTGCCAGCAGCGAGACTAACCCAAGGACAGGGGGCTTGGAGTTCTTC.

On this clonotype: This clone may be a read error of a much larger clone one base away. V is TRBV5-1 and J is TRBJ1-1; D ambiguous. This CDR3 has 14 residues. Germline V gene sequence: CDR1 SGHRS, CDR2 YFSETQ. Trimming stripped 1 base from V and 4 bases from J, with 11 bases between. CDR3: CASSLRGYGTEAFF. The CDR3 nucleotides read TGCGCCAGCAGCTTGCGAGGGTATGGCACTGAAGCTTTCTTT.

This clonotype was picked up a small number of times. The rearrangement links TRBV3-1 to TRBJ1-1; D unclear. The V gene's germline CDR1 is LGHDT and CDR2 YNNKEL (reference sequence). The CDR3 sequence is 15 residues long. The V gene lost 5 bases and the J gene lost 5 bases, with 18 bases spanning the gap. The CDR3 protein is CASSYTAGFGTEAFF. DNA of the CDR3: TGTGCCAGCAGCTACACTGCGGGGTTCGGGACTGAAGCTTTCTTT.

This clonotype was counted only a few times. At one of its ends the junction is not consistent with the germline gene, which may arise from a read error. This chain connects TRBV6-9 to TRBJ1-2; no clear D gene. CDR1 and CDR2 (germline): MNHGY, SVAAGI. This CDR3 spans 11 amino acids. The CDR3 region has the DNA TGTGCCAGCAGTTGGATTTGTGTCGAGGGATTC. Amino acid sequence: CASSWICVEGF.

As concerns this clonotype: A much larger clonotype is one base distant, so this may be a read error. The rearrangement uses TRBV6-1 and TRBJ2-7; D is perhaps TRBD2 (5 bases). The CDR3 is 14 residues long. CDR1 MNHNS and CDR2 SASEGT come from the germline V gene. The CDR3 coding sequence is TGTGCCAGCAGTGTCTACGGATTCCGTAGCGAGCAGTGCTTC. Its protein product is CASSVYGFRSEQCF.

This clonotype was seen only a few times. Since a much larger clone is just one base distant, this may be a read error. V usage is TRBV11-2 and J usage is TRBJ2-5, with a weak D call TRBD1 (6 bases). The CDR3 loop spans 14 amino acids. Germline V lookup: CDR1 SGHAT, CDR2 FQNNGV. The CDR3 region has the DNA TGTGCCAACAGCTTACCACTAACAGGGGAGACCCAGTACTTC. Translation: CANSLPLTGETQYF.

This clonotype was recorded at least ten times. This chain links TRBV5-1 with TRBJ1-5; 7 nucleotides line up with TRBD1. CDR1 is SGHRS and CDR2 is YFSETQ in the germline V gene. Trimming removed 4 bases from V and 7 bases from J; junction bases left unmatched: 11. This CDR3 has 15 residues. CDR3 protein: CASSLQGSIGQPQHF. In DNA, the CDR3 is TGCGCCAGCAGCCTACAGGGGTCGATCGGGCAGCCCCAGCATTTT. The full variable domain, its missing parts supplied by reference TRBV5-1 and TRBJ1-5, is KAGVTQTPRYLIKTRGQQVTLSCSPISGHRSVSWYQQTPGQGLQFLFEYFSETQRNKGNFPGRFSGRQFSNSRSEMNVSTLELGDSALYLCASSLQGSIGQPQHFGDGTRLSIL.

This clonotype was picked up a small number of times. The V call is TRBV18, the J call TRBJ1-4; a weak D match, TRBD1 (6 bases). The CDR3 consists of 13 residues. Germline values: CDR1 KGHSH, CDR2 LQKENI. Trimming took 1 base from V and 14 from J, leaving 14 bases between them. This CDR3 is CASSPQVGGFLFF. The CDR3, as DNA: TGTGCCAGCTCACCACAAGTCGGGGGCTTTCTGTTTTTT.